This TCR beta chain appears in the sequencing data of a study of T cell changes during pregnancy in multiple sclerosis. This table comes from immunoSEQ multiplex PCR, and its TCRdb copy is limited to in-frame clones, with some not included. The sample carries 80,000 or so clones, 85% to 95% recorded once. The sequence was collected from a female donor in good health, enrolled as a control in a pregnancy study. The sample consisted of peripheral blood, taken in the second trimester of pregnancy.

CDR3 loop: CASSLTPLAPGDNAQYF. As DNA, the CDR3 is TGCGCCAGCAGCCTAACCCCACTAGCCCCGGGAGATAATGCGCAGTATTTT. The J gene is TRBJ2-3, the V gene TRBV4-1, with D tentatively TRBD2 (6 bases). The CDR3 runs 17 residues. Germline CDR1 is MGHRA and CDR2 is YSYEKL. V lost 4 bases and J lost 10, with 27 bases in between.